These T cell receptor beta chains were read from a single sample in a study of T cell responses to AZD1222 COVID-19 vaccine. Only in-frame clones appear in the TCRdb table, and some are missing; sequencing was by immunoSEQ multiplex PCR. The table lists 180,000 or so clones, 90% to 95% of them singletons. Sequenced material: peripheral blood, taken 28 days after the second AZD1222 dose. These receptors were taken from an adult who received the AZD1222 COVID-19 vaccine. Both conserved end residues are part of each CDR3. Each record gives: J gene, clone size, D gene, V gene, CDR3 protein, CDR3 DNA. A D gene is named only where the DNA matches it firmly. Clone size is not always given. Where it is, it says once, few, many or a class for expanded clones.

>TRBJ1-6|NA|TRBD1|TRBV13
CASTRQGRINSPLHF
TGTGCCAGCACCCGACAGGGAAGGATAAATTCACCCCTCCACTTT
>TRBJ2-3|NA|TRBD2|TRBV5-1
CASSLASGSDTQYF
TGCGCCAGCAGCTTGGCTAGCGGCTCAGATACGCAGTATTTT
>TRBJ2-7|once|TRBD2|TRBV18
CASSTSGRAYEQYF
TGTGCCAGCTCTACCTCCGGGAGGGCCTACGAGCAGTACTTC
>TRBJ1-5|NA|NA|TRBV19
CASSIGLGAGVGQPQHF
TGTGCCAGTAGTATAGGGCTCGGGGCAGGGGTTGGTCAGCCCCAGCATTTT
>TRBJ1-6|NA|NA|TRBV27
CASSPQMGLNSPLHF
TGTGCCAGCAGTCCTCAAATGGGGCTAAATTCACCCCTCCACTTT
>TRBJ1-5|NA|NA|TRBV6-5
CASSYGGIGNQPQHF
TGTGCCAGCAGTTATGGGGGCATCGGCAATCAGCCCCAGCATTTT
>TRBJ2-7|NA|NA|TRBV2
CASSDWSFSYEQYF
TGTGCCAGCAGTGATTGGTCTTTCTCCTACGAGCAGTACTTC
>TRBJ2-2|NA|NA|TRBV7-9
CASPGLRAYTGELFF
TGTGCCAGCCCGGGTTTAAGGGCGTACACCGGGGAGCTGTTTTTT
>TRBJ2-3|NA|TRBD2|TRBV6-5
CASKILAGVDTQYF
TGTGCCAGCAAGATACTAGCGGGAGTAGATACGCAGTATTTT
>TRBJ2-3|NA|TRBD2|TRBV7-2
CASSSPGLAGGGDTQYF
TGTGCCAGCAGCTCCCCGGGACTAGCGGGGGGGGGAGATACGCAGTATTTT
>TRBJ1-4|NA|NA|TRBV5-4
CASSLRAGVNEKLFF
TGTGCCAGCAGCTTGCGGGCAGGGGTGAATGAAAAACTGTTTTTT
>TRBJ1-1|NA|NA|TRBV30
CAWNLQLNTEAFF
TGTGCCTGGAATCTGCAGCTGAACACTGAAGCTTTCTTT
>TRBJ1-2|once|NA|TRBV4-1
CASSQAPSRGYGYTF
TGCGCCAGCAGCCAAGCCCCCTCCAGGGGCTATGGCTACACCTTC
>TRBJ1-2|NA|TRBD1|TRBV6-1
CASRHADRVYGYTF
TGTGCCAGCAGACATGCTGACAGGGTCTATGGCTACACCTTC
>TRBJ2-1|NA|TRBD1|TRBV3-1/TRBV3-2
CASSLNRGNEQFF
TGTGCCAGCAGCCTAAACAGGGGCAATGAGCAGTTCTTC
>TRBJ1-1|NA|TRBD1|TRBV6-5
CASRPRGAGNLEAFF
TGTGCCAGCAGGCCCAGGGGGGCGGGGAACCTTGAAGCTTTCTTT
>TRBJ2-2|NA|NA|TRBV27
CASSLRGGLNTGELFF
TGTGCCAGCAGTTTAAGGGGGGGGCTTAACACCGGGGAGCTGTTTTTT
>TRBJ1-2|NA|TRBD1|TRBV11-2
CASSSNRQGHGYTF
TGTGCCAGCAGCTCGAACCGACAGGGCCATGGCTACACCTTC
>TRBJ1-1|NA|NA|TRBV3-1/TRBV3-2
CASSQVRISRGNTEAFF
TGTGCCAGCAGCCAAGTGCGAATCTCTCGGGGTAACACTGAAGCTTTCTTT
>TRBJ1-2|NA|NA|TRBV7-9
CASSLEPGGYTF
TGTGCCAGCAGCTTAGAACCGGGTGGCTACACCTTC
>TRBJ2-7|once|NA|TRBV7-8
CASSFRTGWEQYF
TGTGCCAGCAGCTTTAGGACGGGGTGGGAGCAGTACTTC
>TRBJ1-1|NA|NA|TRBV29-1
CSVVGGRANTEAFF
TGCAGCGTTGTCGGGGGGAGGGCGAACACTGAAGCTTTCTTT
>TRBJ2-5|NA|TRBD2|TRBV18
CASSRLATKETQYF
TGTGCCAGCTCCAGACTAGCCACGAAAGAGACCCAGTACTTC
>TRBJ1-2|NA|NA|TRBV6-5
CARHGQGQPEGYTF
TGTGCCCGCCACGGACAAGGGCAGCCTGAGGGCTACACCTTC
>TRBJ2-1|NA|TRBD2|TRBV5-1
CASSPTSGSYNEQFF
TGCGCCAGCAGCCCCACTAGCGGCTCCTACAATGAGCAGTTCTTC
>TRBJ2-7|NA|TRBD2|TRBV2
CASSGLAGGTGMDEQYF
TGTGCCAGCAGTGGGCTAGCGGGAGGGACGGGTATGGACGAGCAGTACTTC
>TRBJ2-6|NA|NA|TRBV11-2
CASSYRTGANVLTF
TGTGCCAGCAGTTATAGAACCGGGGCCAACGTCCTGACTTTC
>TRBJ1-1|NA|NA|TRBV7-9
CASSLGTANTEAFF
TGTGCCAGCAGCTTAGGGACAGCGAACACTGAAGCTTTCTTT
>TRBJ1-1|NA|NA|TRBV6-5
CASSSPGTPEAFF
TGTGCCAGCAGTTCACCCGGGACACCCGAAGCTTTCTTT
>TRBJ1-4|NA|NA|TRBV12-3/TRBV12-4
CASRIGEKLFF
TGTGCCAGCAGGATAGGGGAAAAACTGTTTTTT
>TRBJ1-5|NA|TRBD1|TRBV5-1
CASLHPTGTGAQPQHF
TGCGCCAGCCTCCACCCGACCGGGACAGGGGCCCAGCCCCAGCATTTT
>TRBJ2-4|NA|TRBD2|TRBV19
CASSIRTSGGLAKNIQYF
TGTGCCAGTAGTATAAGAACTAGCGGGGGGCTAGCCAAAAACATTCAGTACTTC
>TRBJ1-6|NA|TRBD1|TRBV18
CASSRLTGAYNSPLHF
TGTGCCAGCTCACGACTGACAGGGGCTTACAATTCACCCCTCCACTTT
>TRBJ2-2|NA|NA|TRBV7-2
CASRSPETGELFF
TGTGCCAGCAGGTCCCCGGAAACCGGGGAGCTGTTTTTT
>TRBJ2-3|NA|TRBD2|TRBV27
CASSLTGLAGGRLTDTQYF
TGTGCCAGCAGTTTGACAGGACTAGCGGGAGGGCGGCTCACAGATACGCAGTATTTT
>TRBJ1-4|NA|NA|TRBV7-9
CASSLVGGKEKLFF
TGTGCCAGCAGCTTAGTAGGAGGGAAGGAAAAACTGTTTTTT
>TRBJ1-6|NA|TRBD1|TRBV6-5
CASSFGTGDSPLHF
TGTGCCAGCAGTTTTGGGACAGGAGATTCACCCCTCCACTTT
>TRBJ2-1|once|TRBD1|TRBV5-1
CASSTGQGNLVDEQFF
TGCGCCAGCAGCACCGGACAGGGAAATTTAGTCGATGAGCAGTTCTTC
>TRBJ2-7|NA|TRBD1|TRBV7-7
CASSTGQGNEQYF
TGTGCTAGCAGCACCGGACAGGGGAACGAGCAGTACTTC
>TRBJ2-7|once|TRBD1|TRBV6-6
CASRDPGTGISYEQYF
TGTGCCAGCAGGGATCCTGGGACAGGGATCTCCTACGAGCAGTACTTC
>TRBJ1-5|once|NA|TRBV19
CASSPLFGGAQPQHF
TGTGCCAGTAGTCCGCTTTTCGGGGGCGCGCAGCCCCAGCATTTT
>TRBJ1-1|NA|NA|TRBV12-3/TRBV12-4
CASSKTGNTEAFF
TGTGCCAGCAGTAAAACAGGGAACACTGAAGCTTTCTTT
>TRBJ2-1|NA|TRBD2|TRBV15
CATSSGTSGYNELFF
TGTGCCACCAGCTCCGGGACTAGCGGTTACAATGAGCTGTTCTTC
>TRBJ1-3|NA|NA|TRBV6-5
CASSFTGSGNTIYF
TGTGCCAGCAGCTTCACAGGCTCTGGAAACACCATATATTTT
>TRBJ1-3|NA|NA|TRBV5-1
CASSPQDFSGNTIYF
TGCGCCAGCAGCCCGCAGGACTTCTCTGGAAACACCATATATTTT
>TRBJ1-5|NA|NA|TRBV6-2/TRBV6-3
CASSYSRGNQPQHF
TGTGCCAGCAGTTACAGCAGGGGCAATCAGCCCCAGCATTTT
>TRBJ2-7|NA|TRBD2|TRBV19
CASGPSGLTSGRYEQYF
TGTGCCAGTGGACCCTCGGGGCTGACTAGCGGGAGGTACGAGCAGTACTTC
>TRBJ1-4|NA|TRBD1|TRBV19
CASSMGGTANEKLFF
TGTGCCAGTAGTATGGGGGGGACAGCTAATGAAAAACTGTTTTTT
>TRBJ1-1|once|NA|TRBV10-1
CASSESRGNTEAFF
TGCGCCAGCAGTGAGAGTAGGGGGAACACTGAAGCTTTCTTT